The 9 T cell receptor beta chains given below trace back to one sample, sequenced in a study of monozygotic twins with inflammatory bowel disease. One entry per CDR3 protein, without DNA, is what TCRdb gives after re-calling the 5' RACE reads. This listing includes around 380,000 distinct CDR3 sequences. The material sequenced was blood. Receptor source: a human donor with ulcerative colitis or Crohn's disease, or a healthy co-twin of an affected twin (not recorded which).

V is TRBV6-5 and J is TRBJ2-1; with no DNA, the TCRdb D assignment of TRBD2 cannot be verified. The length of the CDR3 is 17 residues. CDR1 and CDR2 (germline): MNHEY, SVGAGI. CDR3 in amino acids: CASSYSSTSGGGNEQFF.

The V call is TRBV24-1, the J call TRBJ2-1; there is no DNA to check the TCRdb D call of TRBD2. From germline, CDR1 is KGHDR and CDR2 SFDVKD. CDR3 length: 21 residues. CDR3 residues: CATSDYSGTSGFSSSYNEQFF.

This chain links TRBV7-3 with TRBJ2-5; TCRdb's D call, TRBD2, is unchecked because there is no DNA. CDR3 length: 15 amino acids. From germline, CDR1 is SGHTA and CDR2 FQGTGA. CDR3 sequence reads: CASSLDSGAGETQYF.

V gene TRBV5-1 combines with J gene TRBJ2-6. Per the germline V gene, CDR1 is SGHRS and CDR2 is YFSETQ. This CDR3 is built from 15 residues. The chain's CDR3 is CASTSQGSGANVLTF.

CDR3 region: CASSPWQGGIQYF. This sequence joins TRBV14 and TRBJ2-4; the D gene TCRdb calls, TRBD2, cannot be checked with no DNA. The CDR3 extends over 13 amino acids. CDR1 is SGHDN and CDR2 is FVKESK in the germline V gene.

This chain uses TRBV5-5 with TRBJ2-2; TCRdb's D call of TRBD2 is untestable without DNA. The CDR3 length is 16 residues. CDR1 is SGHKS and CDR2 is YYEKEE in the germline V gene (reference sequence). The CDR3 protein is CASSFTSGPNTGELFF.

The chain carries TRBV7-2 and TRBJ2-7. The CDR3 loop spans 11 amino acids. Germline V gene lookup returns CDR1 SGHTA and CDR2 FQGNSA. The CDR3 reads CASSTTYEQYF.

The chain employs TRBV4-3 and TRBJ1-2. Germline CDR1 is LGHNA and CDR2 is YSLEER. The CDR3 runs 15 residues. The CDR3 here is CASSQEGLLGSGYTF.

The V call is TRBV20-1, the J call TRBJ2-1; no DNA is available, so the TRBD1 call from TCRdb remains unchecked. Germline V gene data show CDR1 as DFQATT and CDR2 as SNEGSKA (reference sequence). CDR3 length equals 15 residues. The CDR3 sequence: CSVLDRDRGPNEQFF.